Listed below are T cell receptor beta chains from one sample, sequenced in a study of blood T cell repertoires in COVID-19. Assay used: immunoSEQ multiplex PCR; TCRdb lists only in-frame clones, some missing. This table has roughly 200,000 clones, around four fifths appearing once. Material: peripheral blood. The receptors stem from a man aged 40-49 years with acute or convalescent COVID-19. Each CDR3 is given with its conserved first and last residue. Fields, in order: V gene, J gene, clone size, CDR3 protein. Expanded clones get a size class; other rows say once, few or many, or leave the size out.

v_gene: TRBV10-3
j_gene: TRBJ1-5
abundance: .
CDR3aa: CAIRPGTASNQPQHF

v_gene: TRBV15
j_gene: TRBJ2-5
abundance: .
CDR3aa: CATSRDHVASGRETQYF

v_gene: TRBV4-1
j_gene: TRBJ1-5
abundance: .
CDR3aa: CASSSRDRGIGNQPQHF

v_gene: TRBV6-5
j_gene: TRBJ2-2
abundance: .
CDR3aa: CASSSPGLITGELFF

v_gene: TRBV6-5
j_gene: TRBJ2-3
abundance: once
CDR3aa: CASRGQYTDTQYF

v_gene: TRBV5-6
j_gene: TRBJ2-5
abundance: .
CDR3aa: CASSLKGAGETQYF

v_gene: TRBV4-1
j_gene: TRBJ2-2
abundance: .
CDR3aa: CASSQYGTGSTGELFF

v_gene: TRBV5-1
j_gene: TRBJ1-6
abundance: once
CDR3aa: CASTAGTGEESPLHF

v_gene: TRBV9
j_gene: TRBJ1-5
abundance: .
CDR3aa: CASSVVWGQDQPQHF

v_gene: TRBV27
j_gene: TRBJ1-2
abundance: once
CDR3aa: CASTTWTGKGNYGYTF

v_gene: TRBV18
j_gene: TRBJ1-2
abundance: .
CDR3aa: CASSPQGDGYTF

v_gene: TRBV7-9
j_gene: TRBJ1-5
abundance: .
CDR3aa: CASSLWGTGTDDQPQHF

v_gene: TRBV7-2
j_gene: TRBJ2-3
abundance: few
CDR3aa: CASSLGPLTDTQYF

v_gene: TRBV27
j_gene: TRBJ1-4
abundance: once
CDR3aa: CASSPQGQANEKLFF

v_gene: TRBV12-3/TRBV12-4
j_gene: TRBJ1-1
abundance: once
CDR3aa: CASIYGQGTEAFF

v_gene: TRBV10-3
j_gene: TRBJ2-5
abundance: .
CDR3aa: CAISVAGGGETQYF

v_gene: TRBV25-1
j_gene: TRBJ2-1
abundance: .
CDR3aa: CASSEFGRSDYNEQFF

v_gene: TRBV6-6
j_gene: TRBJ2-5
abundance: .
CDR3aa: CASSSDRDETQYF

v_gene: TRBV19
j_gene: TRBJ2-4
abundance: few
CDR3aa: CASSMTGSENIQYF

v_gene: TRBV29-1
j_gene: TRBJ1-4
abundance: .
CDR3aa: CSVELQGTNEKLFF

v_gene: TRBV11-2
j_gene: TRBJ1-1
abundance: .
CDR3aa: CASSKTGTGLSTSNTEAFF

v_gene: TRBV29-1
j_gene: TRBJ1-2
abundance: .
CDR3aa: CSVDDGQGFNNYGYTF

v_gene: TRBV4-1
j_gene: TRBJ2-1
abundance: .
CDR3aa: CASSLYPTGNEQFF

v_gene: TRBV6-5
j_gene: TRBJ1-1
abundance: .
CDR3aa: CASSYPPSEAFF

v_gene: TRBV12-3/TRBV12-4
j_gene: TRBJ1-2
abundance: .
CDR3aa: CASSTGYVYGYTF

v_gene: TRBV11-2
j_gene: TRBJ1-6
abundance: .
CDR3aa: CASSNLGQGYSPLHF

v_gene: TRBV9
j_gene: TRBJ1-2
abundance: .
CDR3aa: CASSVGGRGYGYTF